These T cell receptor beta chains were read from a single sample in a study of shared clonotypes between healthy human individuals. Libraries were prepared by immunoSEQ multiplex PCR; TCRdb keeps only in-frame clonotypes and omits some of them. The sample has about 2.4 million clones, 93% seen once. Sequencing input: naive CD4+ T cells from PBMCs. These receptors were obtained from a man aged 18 to 29 in good health. Some clones in this sample may be carry-over from other donors' samples. CDR3s include the opening cysteine and the closing phenylalanine or tryptophan. A D gene is named only where the DNA matches it firmly. Only part of the rows carry a size: once, few, many, or a class if the clone is expanded.

j_call: TRBJ2-2; clone_size: -; d_call: TRBD1; v_call: TRBV4-3; cdr3_aa: CASSRTGTGTGRPGELFF; cdr3_nt: TGCGCCAGCAGCCGGACCGGAACCGGGACAGGGAGGCCCGGGGAGCTGTTTTTT
j_call: TRBJ2-3; clone_size: -; d_call: TRBD2; v_call: TRBV2; cdr3_aa: CASSASSGGQAQYF; cdr3_nt: TGTGCCAGCAGTGCGTCTAGCGGGGGGCAGGCGCAGTATTTT
j_call: TRBJ2-7; clone_size: -; d_call: -; v_call: TRBV6-5; cdr3_aa: CASSYTQASYEQYF; cdr3_nt: TGTGCCAGCAGTTACACCCAGGCCTCCTACGAGCAGTACTTC
j_call: TRBJ1-5; clone_size: -; d_call: -; v_call: TRBV21-1; cdr3_aa: CASSGPRGGNQPQHF; cdr3_nt: TGTGCCAGCAGCGGCCCACGGGGCGGCAATCAGCCCCAGCATTTT
j_call: TRBJ2-5; clone_size: -; d_call: -; v_call: TRBV7-3; cdr3_aa: CASSPRRMETQYF; cdr3_nt: TGTGCCAGCAGCCCACGACGTATGGAGACCCAGTACTTC
j_call: TRBJ2-5; clone_size: -; d_call: -; v_call: TRBV6-6; cdr3_aa: CASSPQETQYF; cdr3_nt: TGTGCCAGCAGCCCTCAAGAGACCCAGTACTTC
j_call: TRBJ2-5; clone_size: -; d_call: TRBD2; v_call: TRBV5-1; cdr3_aa: CASSSTPGLAGGVQETQYF; cdr3_nt: TGCGCCAGCAGCTCCACCCCGGGACTAGCGGGAGGGGTCCAAGAGACCCAGTACTTC
j_call: TRBJ2-7; clone_size: once; d_call: TRBD2; v_call: TRBV18; cdr3_aa: CASSPRGGAGGGEQYF; cdr3_nt: TGTGCCAGCTCACCGAGGGGGGGAGCGGGAGGTGGAGAGCAGTACTTC
j_call: TRBJ1-5; clone_size: -; d_call: -; v_call: TRBV10-3; cdr3_aa: CAISEGQDSNQPQHF; cdr3_nt: TGTGCCATCAGTGAGGGGCAGGATAGCAATCAGCCCCAGCATTTT
j_call: TRBJ2-3; clone_size: -; d_call: -; v_call: TRBV9; cdr3_aa: CASSASPTDTQYF; cdr3_nt: TGTGCCAGCAGCGCGTCCCCGACAGATACGCAGTATTTT
j_call: TRBJ1-4; clone_size: -; d_call: -; v_call: TRBV30; cdr3_aa: CAWTGPDEKLFF; cdr3_nt: TGTGCCTGGACTGGACCTGATGAAAAACTGTTTTTT
j_call: TRBJ2-5; clone_size: -; d_call: TRBD2; v_call: TRBV5-4; cdr3_aa: CASSLAFTSGKETQYF; cdr3_nt: TGTGCCAGCAGCTTGGCCTTCACTAGCGGGAAAGAGACCCAGTACTTC
j_call: TRBJ2-4; clone_size: -; d_call: -; v_call: TRBV6-6; cdr3_aa: CASSFNPGDGNWDF; cdr3_nt: TGTGCCAGCAGTTTCAACCCGGGGGACGGCAACTGGGACTTC
j_call: TRBJ1-4; clone_size: -; d_call: TRBD1; v_call: TRBV19; cdr3_aa: CASSDRTGTNEKLFF; cdr3_nt: TGTGCCAGTAGCGACAGGACAGGAACTAATGAAAAACTGTTTTTT
j_call: TRBJ1-1; clone_size: -; d_call: -; v_call: TRBV5-1; cdr3_aa: CASSLGGRANTEAFF; cdr3_nt: TGCGCCAGCAGCTTGGGGGGCCGAGCCAACACTGAAGCTTTCTTT
j_call: TRBJ2-7; clone_size: -; d_call: -; v_call: TRBV5-1; cdr3_aa: CASSFISGSYEQYF; cdr3_nt: TGCGCCAGCAGCTTCATATCGGGATCCTACGAGCAGTACTTC
j_call: TRBJ1-2; clone_size: -; d_call: -; v_call: TRBV6-5; cdr3_aa: CASSYSTLSGGGYTF; cdr3_nt: TGTGCCAGCAGTTACTCGACACTGTCGGGTGGGGGCTACACCTTC
j_call: TRBJ1-5; clone_size: -; d_call: -; v_call: TRBV18; cdr3_aa: CASSREGWGLAQPQHF; cdr3_nt: TGTGCCAGCTCCAGGGAGGGCTGGGGGTTAGCTCAGCCCCAGCATTTT
j_call: TRBJ1-5; clone_size: -; d_call: TRBD1; v_call: TRBV19; cdr3_aa: CASKDRGSSNQPQHF; cdr3_nt: TGTGCCAGTAAGGACAGGGGGAGTAGCAATCAGCCCCAGCATTTT
j_call: TRBJ2-3; clone_size: -; d_call: -; v_call: TRBV9; cdr3_aa: CASSAASPGTDTQYF; cdr3_nt: TGTGCCAGCAGCGCCGCCTCCCCGGGCACAGATACGCAGTATTTT
j_call: TRBJ2-7; clone_size: -; d_call: -; v_call: TRBV2; cdr3_aa: CASRPRDGPYEQYF; cdr3_nt: TGTGCCAGCAGGCCCCGGGACGGACCCTACGAGCAGTACTTC
j_call: TRBJ1-1; clone_size: -; d_call: -; v_call: TRBV18; cdr3_aa: CASSPSARGTEAFF; cdr3_nt: TGTGCCAGCTCACCATCCGCTCGGGGGACTGAAGCTTTCTTT
j_call: TRBJ2-1; clone_size: -; d_call: -; v_call: TRBV28; cdr3_aa: CASSGPREQFF; cdr3_nt: TGTGCCAGCTCTGGCCCCCGGGAGCAGTTCTTC
j_call: TRBJ2-2; clone_size: -; d_call: -; v_call: TRBV15; cdr3_aa: CATSPFWPGELFF; cdr3_nt: TGTGCCACCAGCCCCTTTTGGCCCGGGGAGCTGTTTTTT
j_call: TRBJ2-5; clone_size: -; d_call: TRBD1; v_call: TRBV18; cdr3_aa: CASSPMRQGAGETQYF; cdr3_nt: TGTGCCAGCTCACCAATGAGACAGGGGGCTGGGGAGACCCAGTACTTC
j_call: TRBJ1-2; clone_size: -; d_call: TRBD1; v_call: TRBV11-2; cdr3_aa: CASSQPRDRDYGYTF; cdr3_nt: TGTGCCAGCAGCCAGCCCCGGGACAGGGACTATGGCTACACCTTC
j_call: TRBJ1-2; clone_size: -; d_call: -; v_call: TRBV19; cdr3_aa: CASTEGNYGYTF; cdr3_nt: TGTGCCAGTACTGAGGGGAACTATGGCTACACCTTC
j_call: TRBJ2-7; clone_size: -; d_call: -; v_call: TRBV29-1; cdr3_aa: CSVEASSSYEQYF; cdr3_nt: TGCAGCGTTGAAGCCAGTAGCTCCTACGAGCAGTACTTC
j_call: TRBJ2-3; clone_size: once; d_call: TRBD1; v_call: TRBV5-1; cdr3_aa: CASSLGQVGDTQYF; cdr3_nt: TGCGCCAGCAGCTTAGGACAGGTGGGGGATACGCAGTATTTT
j_call: TRBJ2-7; clone_size: -; d_call: TRBD1; v_call: TRBV4-1; cdr3_aa: CASSQVLTGGTYEQYF; cdr3_nt: TGCGCCAGCAGCCAAGTTTTAACAGGGGGTACCTACGAGCAGTACTTC
j_call: TRBJ1-1; clone_size: -; d_call: -; v_call: TRBV6-6; cdr3_aa: CASSYSHLAENTEAFF; cdr3_nt: TGTGCCAGCAGTTACTCGCATTTGGCGGAGAACACTGAAGCTTTCTTT
j_call: TRBJ1-1; clone_size: -; d_call: TRBD1; v_call: TRBV5-1; cdr3_aa: CASSLEGAAPEAFF; cdr3_nt: TGCGCCAGCAGCTTGGAGGGGGCGGCTCCTGAAGCTTTCTTT
j_call: TRBJ2-3; clone_size: -; d_call: -; v_call: TRBV5-1; cdr3_aa: CASSWVAGASTDTQYF; cdr3_nt: TGCGCCAGCAGCTGGGTGGCAGGGGCTAGCACAGATACGCAGTATTTT
j_call: TRBJ2-3; clone_size: -; d_call: -; v_call: TRBV29-1; cdr3_aa: CSVETVTDTQYF; cdr3_nt: TGCAGCGTCGAGACAGTAACAGATACGCAGTATTTT
j_call: TRBJ2-7; clone_size: few; d_call: TRBD2; v_call: TRBV28; cdr3_aa: CASSFYTSAYSYEQYF; cdr3_nt: TGTGCCAGCAGTTTCTACACTAGCGCCTACTCCTACGAGCAGTACTTC
j_call: TRBJ2-3; clone_size: -; d_call: -; v_call: TRBV6-5; cdr3_aa: CATRRYRGLTDTQYF; cdr3_nt: TGTGCCACCCGACGGTATCGGGGGCTGACAGATACGCAGTATTTT
j_call: TRBJ1-3; clone_size: -; d_call: -; v_call: TRBV18; cdr3_aa: CASSPLEGEAGNTIYF; cdr3_nt: TGTGCCAGCTCACCCCTGGAGGGAGAAGCTGGAAACACCATATATTTT
j_call: TRBJ1-1; clone_size: once; d_call: TRBD1; v_call: TRBV9; cdr3_aa: CASGLQGQNAEAFF; cdr3_nt: TGTGCCAGCGGGCTACAGGGGCAGAACGCTGAAGCTTTCTTT
j_call: TRBJ2-5; clone_size: once; d_call: -; v_call: TRBV30; cdr3_aa: CAWKPGNQETQYF; cdr3_nt: TGTGCCTGGAAGCCGGGGAACCAAGAGACCCAGTACTTC
j_call: TRBJ2-7; clone_size: -; d_call: TRBD2; v_call: TRBV7-8; cdr3_aa: CASSLELAGIEQYF; cdr3_nt: TGTGCCAGCAGCTTAGAACTAGCGGGAATCGAGCAGTACTTC
j_call: TRBJ2-3; clone_size: -; d_call: -; v_call: TRBV7-7; cdr3_aa: CASSRQGGVDTQYF; cdr3_nt: TGTGCCAGCAGCCGCCAGGGGGGGGTAGATACGCAGTATTTT